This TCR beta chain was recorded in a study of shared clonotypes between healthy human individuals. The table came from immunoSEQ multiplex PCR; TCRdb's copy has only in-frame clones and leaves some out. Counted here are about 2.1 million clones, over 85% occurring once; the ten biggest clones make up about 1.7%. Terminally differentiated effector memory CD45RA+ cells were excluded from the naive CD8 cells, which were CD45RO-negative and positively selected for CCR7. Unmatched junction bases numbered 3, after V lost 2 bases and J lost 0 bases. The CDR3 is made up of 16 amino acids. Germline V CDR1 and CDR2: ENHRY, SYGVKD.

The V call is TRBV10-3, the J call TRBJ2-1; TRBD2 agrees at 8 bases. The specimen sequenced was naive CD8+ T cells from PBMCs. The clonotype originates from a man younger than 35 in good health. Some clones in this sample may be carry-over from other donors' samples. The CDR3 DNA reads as TGTGCCATCAGTGAGATAGCGGGACCCTCCTACAATGAGCAGTTCTTC. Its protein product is CAISEIAGPSYNEQFF.